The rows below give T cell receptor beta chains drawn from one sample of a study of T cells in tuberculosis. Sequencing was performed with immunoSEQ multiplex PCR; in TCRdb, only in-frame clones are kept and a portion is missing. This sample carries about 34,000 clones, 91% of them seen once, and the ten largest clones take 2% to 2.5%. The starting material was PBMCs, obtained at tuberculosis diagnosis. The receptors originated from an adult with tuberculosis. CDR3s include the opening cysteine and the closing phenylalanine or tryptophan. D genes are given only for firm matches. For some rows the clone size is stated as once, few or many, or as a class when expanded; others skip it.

TGTGCCAGCAGCTTGGGACAGGGGGCGCGAGAGCAGTACTTC,CASSLGQGAREQYF,few,14,TRBJ2-7,TRBD1,TRBV5-6
TGTGCCAGCAGCCCCCTACTAGCGGGGGGATACCCAGGCACAGATACGCAGTATTTT,CASSPLLAGGYPGTDTQYF,-,19,TRBJ2-3,TRBD2,TRBV11-2
TGTGCCAGTATATCCTACAATGAGCAGTTCTTC,CASISYNEQFF,few,11,TRBJ2-1,-,TRBV19
TGCGCCAGCAGCCAAGATTGGGTTTTTGGGGCCGCTTTCTTT,CASSQDWVFGAAFF,-,14,TRBJ1-1,-,TRBV4-3
TGTGCCATCAGTGAGGCCGGGACTAGCGGGGTCTACAATGAGCAGTTCTTC,CAISEAGTSGVYNEQFF,-,17,TRBJ2-1,TRBD2,TRBV10-3
TGTGCCAGTAGTATGAGGGAAAATCAGCCCCAGCATTTT,CASSMRENQPQHF,-,13,TRBJ1-5,-,TRBV19
TGTGCCACCGGGGGGTGGAGCTCTGGAAACACCATATATTTT,CATGGWSSGNTIYF,-,14,TRBJ1-3,-,TRBV28
TGTGCCAGCAGCTTCGACAGGGGCCCCTACAATGAGCAGTTCTTC,CASSFDRGPYNEQFF,once,15,TRBJ2-1,TRBD1,TRBV7-8
TGTGCCAGCAGCTTGCGACTTTTGGGTACGCAGTATTTT,CASSLRLLGTQYF,once,13,TRBJ2-3,-,TRBV5-8
TGTGCCAGTAGGGGGTTGGGGGCAAATGGCTACACCTTC,CASRGLGANGYTF,-,13,TRBJ1-2,-,TRBV19
TGTGCCAGCAGCCGGGGGTCCCTGGACGGCTACACCTTC,CASSRGSLDGYTF,-,13,TRBJ1-2,-,TRBV5-6
TGTGCCAGTAGTCTCTGGGACAGGGGGAACACTGAAGCTTTCTTT,CASSLWDRGNTEAFF,-,15,TRBJ1-1,TRBD1,TRBV19
TGCGCCAGCAGCCTCCCGCTAGCGGGGCTTAACAATGAGCAGTTCTTC,CASSLPLAGLNNEQFF,-,16,TRBJ2-1,TRBD2,TRBV4-1
TGTGCCAGCAGCTTAGATCGGGGTACATACAATGAGCAGTTCTTC,CASSLDRGTYNEQFF,-,15,TRBJ2-1,-,TRBV11-3
TGTGCCAGCAGCTTCGTGAGTGAAGAGACCCAGTACTTC,CASSFVSEETQYF,once,13,TRBJ2-5,-,TRBV5-6
TGCGCCAGCAGTGGGGGGACAGGGAGGGACACTGAAGCTTTCTTT,CASSGGTGRDTEAFF,-,15,TRBJ1-1,TRBD1,TRBV5-1